These 5 T cell receptor beta chains were sequenced from one sample in a study of CD8 T cells in ankylosing spondylitis listed by TCRdb under 2017. Libraries were constructed by 5' RACE. These reads were obtained on an Illumina HiSeq 2500. TCRdb reanalyzed the raw reads on its own, using fastp at Q25 for trimming and MiXCR for clone calling, and kept in-frame beta chains. Each record represents a unique CDR3 protein, reported with the most common genes and DNA among its rows. Recorded for this sample are some 140,000 distinct CDR3 sequences; about 7.3% of them occurred a single time. Of the sample, about an eighth is held by the ten largest clones. Sequenced material: blood, either unsorted or a sorted T cell fraction (not recorded which). The source of these receptors is a female donor with ankylosing spondylitis or in good health (not recorded which).

This chain links TRBV20-1 with TRBJ1-1; D is perhaps TRBD1 (6 bases). CDR1 is DFQATT and CDR2 is SNEGSKA in the germline V gene (reference sequence). CDR3 length: 13 amino acids. V was clipped by 5 bases and J by 3 bases, with 13 bases between them. CDR3 loop: CSASTGQYTEAFF. In DNA, the CDR3 is TGCAGTGCTTCTACAGGGCAATACACTGAAGCTTTCTTT.

Many counts were recorded for this clonotype. The rearrangement joins TRBV29-1 to TRBJ2-3; D possibly matches TRBD1 or TRBD2 (5 bases each). The CDR3 covers 13 residues. In germline, CDR1 is SQVTM, CDR2 ANQGSEA. V was cut by 3 bases and J by 6 bases, with 13 bases left in between. The DNA for the CDR3 is TGCAGCGTTGATGAACTACGGGGCGATACGCAGTATTTT. It specifies CSVDELRGDTQYF.

This clonotype was counted at least ten times. The V gene is TRBV29-1, the J gene TRBJ1-2, with D unresolved. Between the trimmed V and J ends, which lost 3 bases and 2 bases, there was a span of 16 bases. Germline CDR1 and CDR2: SQVTM and ANQGSEA. This CDR3 has 15 amino acids. CDR3 DNA: TGCAGCGTTGACGTACGACCCGGTTTCAACTATGGCTACACCTTC. The encoded protein is CSVDVRPGFNYGYTF.

Many counts were recorded for this clonotype. J is TRBJ2-7 and V is TRBV14; tentatively, D is TRBD1 (5 bases). Germline CDR1 is SGHDN and CDR2 is FVKESK. This CDR3 is 16 amino acids long. The ends were cut back, 3 bases at V and 4 bases at J, with 19 bases in the middle. CDR3 residues: CASSHGQGHNPYEQYF. The CDR3 coding sequence is TGTGCCAGCAGCCACGGACAAGGCCACAACCCTTACGAGCAGTACTTC.

This clonotype was seen ten or more times. V gene TRBV5-1 combines with J gene TRBJ1-1; D is possibly TRBD1 (5 bases). From germline, CDR1 is SGHRS and CDR2 YFSETQ. The CDR3 totals 15 residues. With 0 bases removed from V and 4 bases from J, the gap between germline ends came to 13 bases. CDR3 sequence: CASSLEEGRGTEAFF. The CDR3 region has the DNA TGCGCCAGCAGCTTGGAGGAGGGGAGGGGCACTGAAGCTTTCTTT.